A single sample gave rise to the 18 T cell receptor beta chains below, sequenced in a study of low-dose radiotherapy and immunotherapy resistance in tumors. Covering alpha and beta chains, TRAV- and TRBV-specific primers were used for the first-strand cDNA. The authors ran around 19 PCR cycles to amplify TCRs with a constant-region primer and V-primer adapter. TCRdb itself ran the reads through MiXCR, one entry per CDR3 protein. This sample carries 80,000 or so distinct CDR3 sequences, less than 20% of them seen once, and the ten largest clones take approximately 1.5%. Specified time point: after trial treatment. Indicated treatment: LDRT plus nivolumab, ipilimumab, low-dose cyclophosphamide and aspirin (RACIN trial). This material consisted of PBMCs, taken after low-dose radiotherapy plus immunotherapy. The receptors derive from a male donor with prostate cancer.

This clonotype was detected ten times or more. The chain recombines TRBV13 with TRBJ2-7; maybe TRBD1 (6 bases). CDR3 length: 14 amino acids. Trimming removed 0 bases at V and 6 bases at J, with 12 bases between. Germline V gives CDR1 PRHDT, CDR2 FYEKMQ (reference sequence). The CDR3, as DNA: TGTGCCAGCAGCTTAGGACAGGGTCGTGGCGAGCAGTACTTC. It encodes CASSLGQGRGEQYF.

This clonotype has a count of ten or more. This chain links TRBV27 with TRBJ2-3; D remains ambiguous. The V and J ends lost 4 bases and 2 bases respectively, with 4 bases between them. The CDR3 extends over 12 amino acids. In germline, CDR1 is MNHEY, CDR2 SMNVEV (reference sequence). This CDR3 reads CASSSATDTQYF. For the CDR3, the DNA is TGTGCCAGCAGTTCCGCCACAGATACGCAGTATTTT.

This clonotype was observed at least ten times. V is TRBV20-1 and J is TRBJ2-5; no reliable D call. Germline V gene sequence: CDR1 DFQATT, CDR2 SNEGSKA (reference sequence). The CDR3 sequence is 13 residues long. The V gene lost 5 bases and the J gene lost 5 bases, with 15 bases spanning the gap. The DNA for the CDR3 is TGCAGTGCTGGACCCCCCCCGGCTGAGACCCAGTACTTC. Residues: CSAGPPPAETQYF.

This clonotype was observed a few times. The junction and the germline gene differ at one end; a read error may be behind it. The chain combines TRBV19 with TRBJ2-3; 7 nucleotides align to TRBD2. The CDR3 runs 15 residues. Germline assignment: CDR1 LNHDA and CDR2 SQIVND (reference sequence). The CDR3 sequence: CVSSIRSSGADTQYF. The CDR3 DNA follows: TGTGTCAGTAGTATTCGATCTAGCGGCGCAGATACGCAGTATTTT.

As concerns this clonotype: A read error may explain this, as a much larger clone is one base away. This sequence joins TRBV7-9 and TRBJ2-7, with D perhaps assigned TRBD1 or TRBD2 (5 bases each). The closer fit of TRBJ2-5 to the DNA end suggests the J call may be wrong. The CDR3 is 16 residues long. Germline V gene sequence: CDR1 SEHNR, CDR2 FQNEAQ (reference sequence). This chain's CDR3 is CTSSLGLREGGETQYF. The CDR3 nucleotides are TGTACCAGCAGCTTAGGTCTCAGGGAAGGCGGGGAGACCCAGTACTTC.

This clonotype was counted only a few times. V usage is TRBV27 and J usage is TRBJ2-2; TRBD2 matches at 8 bases. The germline V gene has CDR1 MNHEY and CDR2 SMNVEV (reference sequence). CDR3 length equals 15 residues. V trimming: 4 bases; J trimming: 3 bases; junction bases outside the gene matches: 4. CDR3 in amino acids: CASSSSGLHTGELFF. CDR3 DNA: TGTGCCAGCAGTTCTAGCGGGCTTCACACCGGGGAGCTGTTTTTT.

In this sample, this clonotype turned up many times. This chain connects TRBV28 to TRBJ2-7; D is possibly TRBD1 (5 bases). V was pared by 1 base and J by 3 bases, with 19 bases between. Germline assignment: CDR1 MDHEN and CDR2 SYDVKM. CDR3 length: 17 amino acids. The CDR3 is CASSLFQGGNLNYEQYF. The CDR3, as DNA: TGTGCCAGCAGTTTATTCCAGGGTGGGAACCTCAACTACGAGCAGTACTTC.

This clonotype was seen at least ten times. The V gene is TRBV20-1, the J gene TRBJ2-1, with D tentatively TRBD2 (5 bases). Germline V lookup: CDR1 DFQATT, CDR2 SNEGSKA (reference sequence). CDR3 length equals 12 residues. The V and J ends lost 6 bases and 6 bases respectively, with 12 bases between them. CDR3 in amino acids: CSAPGWSNEQFF. The CDR3 DNA sequence: TGCAGTGCCCCGGGATGGTCCAATGAGCAGTTCTTC.

This clonotype came up many times. The rearrangement links TRBV6-5 to TRBJ2-1; the D gene is possibly TRBD2 (6 bases). V dropped 4 bases and J dropped 10 bases, with 14 bases sitting between them. The germline V gene has CDR1 MNHEY and CDR2 SVGAGI. The CDR3 has 13 amino acids. This CDR3 reads CASSLLLANEQFF. The CDR3 DNA follows: TGTGCCAGCAGTTTATTGCTAGCGAACGAGCAGTTCTTC.

This clonotype showed up many times. This chain links TRBV28 with TRBJ1-5, with 7 bases lining up with TRBD1. The CDR3 runs to 14 residues. Germline V gene lookup returns CDR1 MDHEN and CDR2 SYDVKM. With 6 bases clipped from V and 11 bases from J, the junction kept 13 bases outside the gene matches. CDR3 sequence (DNA): TGTGCCAGCAGCGGCGACAGGGCCGCGGGGGCCCAGCATTTT. Amino acids: CASSGDRAAGAQHF. Full variable domain (rest looked up from reference TRBV28 and TRBJ1-5): DVKVTQSSRYLVKRTGEKVFLECVQDMDHENMFWYRQDPGLGLRLIYFSYDVKMKEKGDIPEGYSVSREKKERFSLILESASTNQTSMYLCASSGDRAAGAQHFGDGTRLSIL.

This clonotype has at least ten counts. The genes are TRBV6-5 and TRBJ2-3; 7 bases match TRBD2. Germline V gene lookup returns CDR1 MNHEY and CDR2 SVGAGI. V shed 0 bases and J 9 bases; nucleotides not matched to a gene: 9. CDR3 size: 15 residues. This chain's CDR3 is CASSYSRPGLKTQYF. In DNA form, the CDR3 reads TGTGCCAGCAGTTACTCCAGACCGGGACTAAAAACGCAGTATTTT.

Many counts were recorded for this clonotype. This chain links TRBV5-1 with TRBJ2-7; no clear D. The germline V gene encodes CDR1 SGHRS and CDR2 YFSETQ. This CDR3 is 13 amino acids long. V was pared by 1 base and J by 6 bases, with 11 bases between. In DNA, the CDR3 is TGCGCCAGCAGCTTGTCGACGACCGTCGAGCAGTACTTC. Its protein is CASSLSTTVEQYF.

This clonotype came up many times. This rearrangement joins TRBV12-3 or TRBV12-4 to TRBJ1-2; D is unclear. This CDR3 region has 12 residues. Trimming shortened V by 5 bases and J by 4 bases, and 8 bases separated the two germline ends. This CDR3 is CASSNSRYGYTF. In DNA form, the CDR3 reads TGTGCCAGCAGTAACTCCCGCTATGGCTACACCTTC.

The rearrangement links TRBV2 to TRBJ1-1, with a possible D match to TRBD1 (6 bases). The CDR3 covers 14 residues. Trimming took 5 bases from V and 6 from J, leaving 16 bases between them. Germline V gene data show CDR1 as SNHLY and CDR2 as FYNNEI. The CDR3 spells CASSQERGDAEAFF. The CDR3 nucleotides are TGTGCCAGCAGTCAAGAGAGGGGGGACGCTGAAGCTTTCTTT.

There are many counts of this clonotype. An end of the junction differs from the germline gene, which may be a read error. The chain couples TRBV5-4 to TRBJ2-1; D is tentatively TRBD1 or TRBD2 (5 bases each). Germline loops: CDR1 SGHNT, CDR2 YYREEE (reference sequence). CDR3 length: 16 amino acids. The DNA for the CDR3 is TGTGCCAGCAGCTTGGCTGTGGGACCCTCCCACAATGAGCAGTTCTTC. It is translated as CASSLAVGPSHNEQFF.

This clonotype was detected many times. The chain uses TRBV5-1 and TRBJ2-7; no firm D call. Per germline, CDR1 SGHRS and CDR2 YFSETQ. V lost 0 bases and J 0 bases, leaving 16 bases between the germline ends. CDR3 length equals 17 residues. The CDR3 spells CASSLDSFLLSSYEQYF. In nucleotides, the CDR3 is TGCGCCAGCAGCTTGGATAGTTTCCTACTGAGCTCCTACGAGCAGTACTTC. The variable domain in full, completed from reference TRBV5-1 and TRBJ2-7, reads KAGVTQTPRYLIKTRGQQVTLSCSPISGHRSVSWYQQTPGQGLQFLFEYFSETQRNKGNFPGRFSGRQFSNSRSEMNVSTLELGDSALYLCASSLDSFLLSSYEQYFGPGTRLTVT.

About this clonotype: It differs at one base from a far larger clone, so likely a read error. This rearrangement joins TRBV5-3 to TRBJ1-1, with 7 bases fitting TRBD1. TRBV5-3 is flagged as an ORF with uncertain function. The CDR3 spans 14 residues. CDR3 in DNA: TGTGCCAGCAGCTGGGACAGAATAAACACTGAAGCTTTCTTT. Encoded protein: CASSWDRINTEAFF.

There are many counts of this clonotype. V gene TRBV24-1 combines with J gene TRBJ2-1; the D is unclear. The ends were cut back, 11 bases at V and 4 bases at J, with 11 bases in the middle. The CDR3 runs to 12 residues. Germline CDR1 is KGHDR and CDR2 is SFDVKD. CDR3 in amino acids: CANSGRYNEQFF. The CDR3 DNA reads TGTGCCAACTCAGGTCGGTACAATGAGCAGTTCTTC.